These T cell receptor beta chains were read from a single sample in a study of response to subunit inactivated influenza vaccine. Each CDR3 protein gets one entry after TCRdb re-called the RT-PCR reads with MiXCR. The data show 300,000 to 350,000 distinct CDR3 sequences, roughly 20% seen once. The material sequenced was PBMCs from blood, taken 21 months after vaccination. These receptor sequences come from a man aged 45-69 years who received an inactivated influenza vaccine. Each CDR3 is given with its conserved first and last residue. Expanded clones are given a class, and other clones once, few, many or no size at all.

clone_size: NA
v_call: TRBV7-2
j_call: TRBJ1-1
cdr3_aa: CASSPRTALNTEAFF

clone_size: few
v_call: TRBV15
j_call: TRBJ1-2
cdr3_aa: CATSRDRGHGYTF

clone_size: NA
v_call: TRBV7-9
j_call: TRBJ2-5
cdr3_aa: CASSSKTGGETQYF

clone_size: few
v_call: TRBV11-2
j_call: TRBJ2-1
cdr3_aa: CASSPSRGNFANEQFF

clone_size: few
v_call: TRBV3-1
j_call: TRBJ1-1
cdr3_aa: CASSRTGGDLGAEAFF

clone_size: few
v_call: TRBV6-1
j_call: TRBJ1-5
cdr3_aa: CASSRRRVNQPQHF

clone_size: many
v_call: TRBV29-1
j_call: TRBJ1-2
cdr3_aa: CSVEWGTIYGYTF

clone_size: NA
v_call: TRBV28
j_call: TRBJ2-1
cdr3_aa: CASSWYDEQFF

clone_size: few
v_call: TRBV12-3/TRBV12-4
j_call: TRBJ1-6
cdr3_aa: CASTRAYNSPLHF

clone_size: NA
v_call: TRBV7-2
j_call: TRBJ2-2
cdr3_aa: CASSLDTSGVAGELFF

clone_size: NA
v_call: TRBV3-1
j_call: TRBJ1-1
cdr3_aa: CASSQADRGTEAFF